What follows is one T cell receptor beta chain and its context. There is no known antigen for this receptor. Base quality data are lacking; no much larger clone is found one base away. Measured from the cysteine to the phenylalanine, the CDR3 is 15 residues long. The entry retains the CDR3 DNA only, 45 bases that are in frame from base 1. Trimming takes 0 bases off V and 3 bases off J; junction bases not matched to a gene: 6. CDR1 and CDR2, per the germline V gene, are SGHRS and YFSETQ. Ficoll-Paque density gradient centrifugation was the method used to isolate PBMCs. These data belong to a study of T-cell memory formation after mild COVID-19 (TCRdb year 2021). The study in broad terms: TCR sequence clusters from the two donors were largely donor specific. The cohort was made up of two young adult volunteers, one female and one male, who were previously healthy. In a couple of donors, T-cell clones that expanded and contracted after mild COVID-19 were tracked by sequencing TCRalpha and TCRbeta repertoires over time. General study outcomes and caveats: The study covered only a couple of mild cases, and larger cohorts including severe cases with pre-infection samples were considered necessary. Clones contracting from day 15 to 85 had balanced CD4/CD8 phenotypes, while a second wave expanding from day 15 to 37 was biased towards CD4+. Some responding clones were found in pre-infection memory, which suggests that pre-existing cross-reactive memory T cells took part in the SARS-CoV-2 response. Whether the second-wave clones peaking on day 37 were SARS-CoV-2 specific was not confirmed. Contracting CD4+ clones turned up mainly in the CM and EM memory subsets, whereas EMRA was where CD8+ clones were enriched.

Sequencing instrument: Illumina NovaSeq 6000. Using 5'RACE with constant-segment primers, TCRalpha and TCRbeta cDNA libraries were constructed, with sample barcodes and unique molecular identifiers added in the process. RNA was extracted from every sample with Trizol reagent. Libraries were amplified in two PCR steps, with a second sample barcode and Illumina TruSeq adapters added in the second step. The libraries were sequenced on an Illumina NovaSeq using 2 x 150 bp paired-end reads. In the original analysis: The reads were demultiplexed and collapsed into UMI-guided consensus sequences using migec v1.2.7. With mixcr v2.1.11, UMI consensuses were aligned to TRA and TRB V and J templates and assembled into clonotypes. A clonotype was counted as expanded or contracted only if both edgeR and NoisET called the change significant, with noise models trained on biological replicates. edgeR calls used a false discovery rate-adjusted p below 0.01 and a log2 fold-change threshold of 1. As an exploratory analysis of dynamics, max-normalized trajectories of the 1000 most abundant clonotypes were examined with PCA combined with hierarchical clustering. The CD4 or CD8 phenotype of responding clones was assigned using the separately sequenced CD4+ and CD8+ repertoires. TCRdb trimmed the raw reads at Q25, called clones with MiXCR and kept productive beta chains. Rows are combined by CDR3 protein, so each entry shows the most common genes and DNA. TCRdb, not the authors, supplied the V and J calls. This sample lists about 340,000 distinct CDR3 sequences; roughly 13% were detected once. 20% to 25% of the sample goes to the ten largest clones.

The TCR comes from a man between 18 and 35 years old who had mild COVID-19 (a few samples of this study predate the infection). The sample titles of this study are shuffled in the database, so cell type and time point are left out; the donor was told from shared clones. Sequencing was carried out using PBMCs or a T cell subset sorted from them (not recorded which). Here the chain combines TRBV5-1 and TRBJ2-7, with 7 bases matching TRBD2. The DNA sequence is TGCGCCAGCAGCTTGGGGGAGGGCACCTTCTACGAGCAGTACTTC. This sequence encodes CASSLGEGTFYEQYF.